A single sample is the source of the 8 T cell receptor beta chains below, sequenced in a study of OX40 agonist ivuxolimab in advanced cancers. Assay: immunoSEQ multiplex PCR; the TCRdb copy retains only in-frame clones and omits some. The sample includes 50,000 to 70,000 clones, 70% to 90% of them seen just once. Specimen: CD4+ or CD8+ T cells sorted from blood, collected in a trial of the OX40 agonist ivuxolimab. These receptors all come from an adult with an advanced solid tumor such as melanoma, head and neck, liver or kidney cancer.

CDR3 region: CASSEETETQYF. DNA for the CDR3: TGTGCCAGCAGTGAAGAGACGGAGACCCAGTACTTC. The rearrangement joins TRBV2 to TRBJ2-5; no clear D gene. Germline values: CDR1 SNHLY, CDR2 FYNNEI. V gave up 1 base and J gave up 5 bases, with 5 bases separating them. This CDR3 has 12 residues.

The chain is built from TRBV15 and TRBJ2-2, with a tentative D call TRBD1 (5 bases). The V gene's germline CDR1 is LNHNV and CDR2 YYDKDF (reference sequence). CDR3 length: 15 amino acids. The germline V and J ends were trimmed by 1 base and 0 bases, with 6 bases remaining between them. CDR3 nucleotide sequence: TGTGCCACCAGCAGAGTGACAGCGAACACCGGGGAGCTGTTTTTT. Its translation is CATSRVTANTGELFF.

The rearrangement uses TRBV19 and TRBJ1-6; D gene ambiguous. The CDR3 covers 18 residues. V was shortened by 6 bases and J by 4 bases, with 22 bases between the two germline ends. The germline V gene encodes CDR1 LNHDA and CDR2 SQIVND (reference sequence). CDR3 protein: CASSEDREFLVYNSPLHF. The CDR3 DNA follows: TGTGCCAGTAGCGAAGACCGGGAGTTCCTCGTTTATAATTCACCCCTCCACTTT. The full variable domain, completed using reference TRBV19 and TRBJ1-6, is DGGITQSPKYLFRKEGQNVTLSCEQNLNHDAMYWYRQDPGQGLRLIYYSQIVNDFQKGDIAEGYSVSREKKESFPLTVTSAQKNPTAFYLCASSEDREFLVYNSPLHFGNGTRLTVT.

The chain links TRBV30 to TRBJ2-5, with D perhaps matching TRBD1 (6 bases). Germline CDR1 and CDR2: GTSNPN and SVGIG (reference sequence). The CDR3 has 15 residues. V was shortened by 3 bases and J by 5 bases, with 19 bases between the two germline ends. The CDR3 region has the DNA TGTGCCTGGAGCCCTGAGGGGGTCGTAGGTGAGACCCAGTACTTC. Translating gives CAWSPEGVVGETQYF.

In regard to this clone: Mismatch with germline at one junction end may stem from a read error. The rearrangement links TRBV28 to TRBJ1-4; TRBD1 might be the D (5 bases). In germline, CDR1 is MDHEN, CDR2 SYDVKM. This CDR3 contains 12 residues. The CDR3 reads CASSLSSGTNFF. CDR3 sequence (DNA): TGTGCCAGCAGTTTATCTTCAGGGACGAATTTTTTC. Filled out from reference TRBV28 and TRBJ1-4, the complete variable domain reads DVKVTQSSRYLVKRTGEKVFLECVQDMDHENMFWYRQDPGLGLRLIYFSYDVKMKEKGDIPEGYSVSREKKERFSLILESASTNQTSMYLCASSLSSGTNFFGSGTQLSVL.

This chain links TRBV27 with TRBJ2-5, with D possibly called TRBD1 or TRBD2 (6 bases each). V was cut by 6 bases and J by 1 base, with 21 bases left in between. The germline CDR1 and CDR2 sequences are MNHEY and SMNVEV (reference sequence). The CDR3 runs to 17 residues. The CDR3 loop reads CASSPRIGGLGQETQYF. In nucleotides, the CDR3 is TGTGCCAGCAGCCCTCGTATCGGGGGCTTAGGCCAAGAGACCCAGTACTTC.

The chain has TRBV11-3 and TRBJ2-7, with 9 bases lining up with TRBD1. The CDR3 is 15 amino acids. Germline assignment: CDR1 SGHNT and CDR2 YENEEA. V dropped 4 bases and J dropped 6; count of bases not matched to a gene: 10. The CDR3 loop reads CASSSGQGTWSEQYF. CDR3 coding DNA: TGTGCCAGCAGCTCGGGACAGGGTACTTGGTCCGAGCAGTACTTC.

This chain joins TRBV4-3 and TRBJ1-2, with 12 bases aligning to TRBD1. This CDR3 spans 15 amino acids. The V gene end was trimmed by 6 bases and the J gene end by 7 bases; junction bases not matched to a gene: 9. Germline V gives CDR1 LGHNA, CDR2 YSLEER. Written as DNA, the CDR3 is TGCGCCAGCAGGCTGGGACAGGGGGCATTCTCTGGCTACACCTTC. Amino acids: CASRLGQGAFSGYTF.